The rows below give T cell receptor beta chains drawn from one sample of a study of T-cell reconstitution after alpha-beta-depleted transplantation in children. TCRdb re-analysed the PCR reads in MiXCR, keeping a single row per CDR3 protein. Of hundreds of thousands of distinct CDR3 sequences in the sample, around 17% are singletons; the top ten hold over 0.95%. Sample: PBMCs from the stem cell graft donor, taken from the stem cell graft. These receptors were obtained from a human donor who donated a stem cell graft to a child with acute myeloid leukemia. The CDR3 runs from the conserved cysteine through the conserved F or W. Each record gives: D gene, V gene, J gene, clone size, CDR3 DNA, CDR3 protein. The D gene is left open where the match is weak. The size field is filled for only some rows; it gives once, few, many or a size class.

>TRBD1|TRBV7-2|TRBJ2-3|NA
TGTGCCAGCAACACCATACCGGGACAGAGTCCCACAGATACGCAGTATTTT
CASNTIPGQSPTDTQYF
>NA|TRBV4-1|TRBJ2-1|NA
TGCGCCAGCAGCCAAAAAGTAGGCGGTTTGGGCCATGAGCAGTTCTTC
CASSQKVGGLGHEQFF
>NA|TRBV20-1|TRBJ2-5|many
TGCAGTGCTAGTGAGGCGCCTCAGCCCCAGTACTTC
CSASEAPQPQYF
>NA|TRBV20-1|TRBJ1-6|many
TGCAGTGCTATCAGGGAATACAATTCACCCCTCCACTTT
CSAIREYNSPLHF
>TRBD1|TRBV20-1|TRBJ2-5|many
TGCAGTGCTGGACGACAGGGGGTAGGCCAAGAGACCCAGTACTTC
CSAGRQGVGQETQYF
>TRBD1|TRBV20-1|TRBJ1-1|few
TGCAGTGCTTCATCAGGGGGCGCATATACTGAAGCTTTCTTT
CSASSGGAYTEAFF
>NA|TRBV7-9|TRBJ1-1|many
TGTGCCAGCAGCTTTTCCCCGACGGTGAACACTGAAGCTTTCTTT
CASSFSPTVNTEAFF
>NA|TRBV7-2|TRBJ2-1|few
TGTGCCAGCCACCTAGGAGGAGGGGGGTACAATGAGCAGTTCTTC
CASHLGGGGYNEQFF
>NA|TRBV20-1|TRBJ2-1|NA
TGCAGTGCTACGGGGGGAGCAGGGGCGCCCTACGTGGGGGAGCAGTTCTTC
CSATGGAGAPYVGEQFF
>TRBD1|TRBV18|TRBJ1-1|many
TGTGCCAGCTCAACAGGGGAAACTGAAGCTTTCTTT
CASSTGETEAFF
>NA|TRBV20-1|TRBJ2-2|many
TGCAGTGCTAGAGTCGGGGGGAACACCGGGGAGCTGTTTTTT
CSARVGGNTGELFF
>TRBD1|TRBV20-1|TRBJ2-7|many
TGCAGTGCTAGGGGCCGGGACAGGGTCTACGAGCAGTACTTC
CSARGRDRVYEQYF
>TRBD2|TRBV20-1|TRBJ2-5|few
TGCAGTGCCACTACTAGCGGGGGGGCCCCAGAGACCCAGTACTTC
CSATTSGGAPETQYF
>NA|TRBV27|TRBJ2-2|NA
TGTGCCAGCAGTTTATCGTTGCGTTACACCGGGGAGCTGTTTTTT
CASSLSLRYTGELFF
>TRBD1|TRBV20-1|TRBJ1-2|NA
TGCAGTGGCTGGACAGGGGAAAACTATGGCTACACCTTC
CSGWTGENYGYTF
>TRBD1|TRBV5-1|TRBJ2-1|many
TGCGCCAGCAGCGGGACAGCGAGCTCCTACAATGAGCAGTTCTTC
CASSGTASSYNEQFF
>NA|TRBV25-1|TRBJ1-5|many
TGTGCCAGCAGTGAATACGGTCAGCCCCAGCATTTT
CASSEYGQPQHF
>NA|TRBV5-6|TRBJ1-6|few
TGTGCCAGCAGCCTGCGGCGCGGGAATTCACCCCTCCACTTT
CASSLRRGNSPLHF
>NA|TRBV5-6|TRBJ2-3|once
TGTGCCAGCAGCTTGGAACAGTCCACCCGGTTAGATACGCAGTATTTT
CASSLEQSTRLDTQYF
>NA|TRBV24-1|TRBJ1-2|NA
TGTGCCACCAGTGATCCAGACCGCCCTAGGGGCTACACCTTC
CATSDPDRPRGYTF
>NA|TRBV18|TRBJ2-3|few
TGTGCCAGCTCACCAATAGTGCAGGCCTTAGGCGATACGCAGTATTTT
CASSPIVQALGDTQYF
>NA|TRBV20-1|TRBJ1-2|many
TGCAGTGCTTCGGTGACAGGAACCTTAAGCTATGGCTACACCTTC
CSASVTGTLSYGYTF
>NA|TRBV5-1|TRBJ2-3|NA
TGCGCCAGCACCTTTGGGACGTTTAGCACAGATACGCAGTATTTT
CASTFGTFSTDTQYF
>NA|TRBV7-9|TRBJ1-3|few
TGTGCCAGCAGCTTAACCCCACCTCACCCCTCTGGAAACACCATATATTTT
CASSLTPPHPSGNTIYF
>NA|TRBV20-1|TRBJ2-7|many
TGCAGTGCTAGGCTTGACTACGAGCAGTACTTC
CSARLDYEQYF
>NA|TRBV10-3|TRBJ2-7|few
TGTGCCATCAGTCCCCCGACAGCAAGCTCCTCCTACGAGCAGTACTTC
CAISPPTASSSYEQYF
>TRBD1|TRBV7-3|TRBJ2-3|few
TGTGCCAGCAGCCCGGGACAGGGGAGAGGCACAGATACGCAGTATTTT
CASSPGQGRGTDTQYF
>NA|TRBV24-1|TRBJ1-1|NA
TGTGCCACCAGTGACCGGGGACAACACGGGTCTTTCTTT
CATSDRGQHGSFF
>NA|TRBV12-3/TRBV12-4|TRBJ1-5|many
TGTGCCAGCAGTTCAGACAGGCCCAATCAGCCCCAGCATTTT
CASSSDRPNQPQHF
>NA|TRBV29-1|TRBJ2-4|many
TGCAGCGTTGAAAAAGGGAAGGGAAACATTCAGTACTTC
CSVEKGKGNIQYF
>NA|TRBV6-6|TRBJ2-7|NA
TGTGCCAGCAGTTCGATCCCCTACGAGCAGTACTTC
CASSSIPYEQYF
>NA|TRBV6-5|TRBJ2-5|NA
TGTGCCAGCAGTTACGATGATTCCCAAGAGACCCAGTACTTC
CASSYDDSQETQYF
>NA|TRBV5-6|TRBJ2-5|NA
TGTGCCAGCAGCGGAGGGTACCAAGAGACCCAGTACTTC
CASSGGYQETQYF
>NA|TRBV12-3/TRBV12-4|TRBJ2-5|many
TGTGCCAGCAGTCGGGGGCTTCGAGAGACCCAGTACTTC
CASSRGLRETQYF
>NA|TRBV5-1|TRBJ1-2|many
TGCGCCAGCAGCTTGAGGGGGACCGGCTACACCTTC
CASSLRGTGYTF
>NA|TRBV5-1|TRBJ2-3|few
TGCGCCAGCAGCTTGGCCCGGGGCAGGGGTGACACAGATACGCAGTATTTT
CASSLARGRGDTDTQYF
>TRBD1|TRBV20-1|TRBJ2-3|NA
TGCAGTGCTAGAGTTACAAGGGACAGGGGAACAGATACGCAGTATTTT
CSARVTRDRGTDTQYF
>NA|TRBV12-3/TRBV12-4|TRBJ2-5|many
TGTGCCAGCAGTTTTATCTTCGCCGAGACCCAGTACTTC
CASSFIFAETQYF
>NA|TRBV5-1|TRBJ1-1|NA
TGCGCCAGCAGGGGGAGGGCCCGGGGCCACACTGAAGCTTTCTTT
CASRGRARGHTEAFF
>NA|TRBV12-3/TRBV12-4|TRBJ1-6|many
TGTGCCAGCAGTTACATCCCTGATTCACCCCTCCACTTT
CASSYIPDSPLHF
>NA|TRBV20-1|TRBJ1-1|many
TGCAGTGCTGCCCTGGGAACTGAAGCTTTCTTT
CSAALGTEAFF
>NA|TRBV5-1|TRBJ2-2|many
TGCGCCAGCCGATCGAACACCGGGGAGCTGTTTTTT
CASRSNTGELFF
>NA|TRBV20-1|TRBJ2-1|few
TGCAGTGCTAGTGCTGGACCGAACAATGAGCAGTTCTTC
CSASAGPNNEQFF
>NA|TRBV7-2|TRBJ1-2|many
TGTGCCAGCAGCTTACAATCTTCTAACTATGGCTACACCTTC
CASSLQSSNYGYTF
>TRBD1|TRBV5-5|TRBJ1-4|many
TGTGCCAGCAGCTTGGGGGCCGGGACAGCTAATGAAAAACTGTTTTTT
CASSLGAGTANEKLFF
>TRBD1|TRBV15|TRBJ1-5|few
TGTGCCACCAGCAGAGCGACAGGGGGCAATCAGCCCCAGCATTTT
CATSRATGGNQPQHF
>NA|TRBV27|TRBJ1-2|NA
TGTGCCAGCAGCCCAAACCCACTTGGTGGCTATGGCTACACCTTC
CASSPNPLGGYGYTF
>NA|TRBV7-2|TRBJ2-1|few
TGTGCCAGCAGCCTTGAGGTGGGCCGCTACAATGAGCAGTTCTTC
CASSLEVGRYNEQFF
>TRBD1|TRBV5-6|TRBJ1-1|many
TGTGCCAGCAGCGCGACAGGGGGGGGCACTGAAGCTTTCTTT
CASSATGGGTEAFF
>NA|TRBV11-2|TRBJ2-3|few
TGTGCCAGCAGCTTAACACGAGGGCCAGATACGCAGTATTTT
CASSLTRGPDTQYF
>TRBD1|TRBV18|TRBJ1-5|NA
TGTGCCAGCTCACCAAATCCGACAGGGCTGAATCAGCCCCAGCATTTT
CASSPNPTGLNQPQHF